This T cell receptor beta chain was retrieved from a study of cytomegalovirus exposure and HLA in healthy donors. Overall study results and limits: Common viral pathogens seemed, in a later analysis, to connect with several of the most significant clusters. A later analysis linked a missense DCLRE1C variant to TCR beta V- and J-gene trimming.

Trimming took 4 bases from V and 9 from J; bases not matched to a gene: 21. The CDR3 consists of 18 residues. The V gene's germline CDR1 is MGHRA and CDR2 YSYEKL. Comments on this clone: Its antigen is unidentified.

It was with 60 Vbeta and 13 Jbeta primers that the PCR ran. The repertoire was sequenced with immunoSEQ multiplex PCR; TCRdb's copy has only in-frame clones and lacks some. The sample gives about 150,000 clones, approximately 80% of which show up once; around 2% is in the top ten. Sequencing was performed on PBMCs. V is TRBV4-1 and J is TRBJ2-1; 7 positions match TRBD2. The receptor comes from a man aged 30 to 45 in good health and CMV-seronegative. As DNA, the CDR3 is TGCGCCAGCAGCCGGGAGGGCAGGGAAATGGTGGCGGGACGTGAGCAGTTCTTC. Amino acid sequence: CASSREGREMVAGREQFF.